This entry lists 22 T cell receptor beta chains sequenced from one sample in a study of blood T cell repertoires in COVID-19. Using immunoSEQ multiplex PCR, the repertoire was profiled, and TCRdb retains in-frame clones only, with some absent. The sample yields just over 85,000 clones, about 89% seen once. Input material: peripheral blood. These receptors were obtained from a middle-aged man with acute or convalescent COVID-19.

The rearrangement links TRBV5-1 to TRBJ1-5, with a weak D call TRBD1 (5 bases). Trimming removed 0 bases from V and 3 bases from J, with 10 bases in between. The CDR3 has 15 residues. Looked up from germline, CDR1 is SGHRS and CDR2 is YFSETQ. The CDR3 DNA sequence: TGCGCCAGCAGCTTGGTAACAGGTCCCAATCAGCCCCAGCATTTT. Translating it yields CASSLVTGPNQPQHF.

CDR3 protein: CASSFSGHTEAFF. The CDR3 nucleotides read TGTGCCAGCAGTTTCTCAGGTCACACTGAAGCTTTCTTT. V usage is TRBV12-3 or TRBV12-4 and J usage is TRBJ1-1; D ambiguous. V lost 3 bases and J lost 3, with 8 bases in between. CDR3 length: 13 residues.

The chain has TRBV30 and TRBJ2-3; the D gene is possibly TRBD1 (6 bases). Germline values: CDR1 GTSNPN, CDR2 SVGIG (reference sequence). Trimming took 5 bases from V and 4 from J, leaving 10 bases between them. The CDR3 is made up of 12 amino acids. CDR3 bases: TGTGCCTGGGGGACACCCGCAGATACGCAGTATTTT. This codes for CAWGTPADTQYF.

The chain couples TRBV2 to TRBJ1-5; D perhaps matches TRBD1 (5 bases). Looked up from germline, CDR1 is SNHLY and CDR2 is FYNNEI. The CDR3 is 14 amino acids. Deletions cut 5 bases from V and 5 bases from J, with 13 bases between. The CDR3 nucleotides read TGTGCCAGCAGTCGACAGACGCGTGATCAGCCCCAGCATTTT. This encodes CASSRQTRDQPQHF.

The chain recombines TRBV7-9 with TRBJ1-1; 9 bases are a match to TRBD1. The CDR3 is made up of 18 amino acids. CDR1 is SEHNR, CDR2 FQNEAQ, per germline (reference sequence). The junction had 10 bases not matched to a gene; V was cut back by 1 base and J by 1 base. The CDR3 is CASSLDEGQGGRNTEAFF. The DNA of the CDR3 is TGTGCCAGCAGCTTAGATGAGGGACAGGGAGGCCGGAACACTGAAGCTTTCTTT.

The rearrangement uses TRBV3-1 (or the pseudogene TRBV3-2) and TRBJ2-7; 7 positions match TRBD2. Per germline, CDR1 LGHDT and CDR2 YNNKEL (reference sequence). CDR3 length equals 13 residues. J was trimmed by 3 bases and V by 1 base; bases with no gene match: 0. CDR3 nucleotides: TGTGCCAGCAGCCAAGCTAGCGGCTACGAGCAGTACTTC. It encodes CASSQASGYEQYF.

The genes are TRBV30 and TRBJ1-5, with D possibly being TRBD1 (6 bases). This CDR3 spans 15 amino acids. V lost 3 bases to trimming and J lost 2 bases, with 14 bases between them. Germline CDR1 GTSNPN, CDR2 SVGIG (reference sequence). This CDR3 reads CAWSPGAAGNQPQHF. CDR3 nucleotides: TGTGCCTGGAGCCCAGGGGCCGCGGGCAATCAGCCCCAGCATTTT.

This sequence joins TRBV29-1 and TRBJ2-2; unclear D gene. There are 13 residues in the CDR3. From germline, CDR1 is SQVTM and CDR2 ANQGSEA. Trimming cost V 7 bases and J 6 bases, with 15 bases left between them. The CDR3 nucleotides are TGCAGCGCTGTGACTGTACCCCCCGGGGAGCTGTTTTTT. Its translation: CSAVTVPPGELFF.

The genes are TRBV7-2 and TRBJ1-2; D is possibly TRBD1 (6 bases). The CDR3 length is 15 residues. Per germline, CDR1 SGHTA and CDR2 FQGNSA. V lost 4 bases and J 3 bases, leaving 15 bases between the germline ends. The DNA of the CDR3 is TGTGCCAGCAGCTCCTCAGGGGCTTTAGACTATGGCTACACCTTC. Translated: CASSSSGALDYGYTF.

J is TRBJ1-1 and V is TRBV19, with D uncertain. Looked up from germline, CDR1 is LNHDA and CDR2 is SQIVND (reference sequence). The CDR3 length is 14 residues. The V and J ends lost 2 bases and 0 bases respectively, with 7 bases between them. The CDR3 sequence: CASSITQMNTEAFF. For the CDR3, the DNA is TGTGCCAGTAGTATAACACAGATGAACACTGAAGCTTTCTTT.

This chain joins TRBV29-1 and TRBJ1-1; the D is unclear. Germline loops: CDR1 SQVTM, CDR2 ANQGSEA. The CDR3 runs to 12 residues. The V end lost 4 bases, the J end lost 1 base, and 7 bases lay between the germline ends. This CDR3 reads CSVVRANTEAFF. CDR3 sequence (DNA): TGCAGCGTTGTGAGGGCGAACACTGAAGCTTTCTTT.

V and J are TRBV30 and TRBJ1-2, with 9 positions matching TRBD1. The junction had 4 bases not matched to a gene; V was cut back by 5 bases and J by 6 bases. This CDR3 is built from 12 residues. CDR1 and CDR2 (germline): GTSNPN, SVGIG (reference sequence). The CDR3 sequence is CAWVTGGNGYTF. In nucleotides, the CDR3 is TGTGCCTGGGTTACAGGGGGCAATGGCTACACCTTC.

The J gene is TRBJ2-5, the V gene TRBV3-1 (or the pseudogene TRBV3-2), with 10 bases fitting TRBD2. J was trimmed by 1 base and V by 4 bases; bases with no gene match: 3. The CDR3 has 15 amino acids. Looked up from germline, CDR1 is LGHDT and CDR2 is YNNKEL (reference sequence). The CDR3 protein is CASSPLAGVQETQYF. The CDR3 DNA is TGTGCCAGCAGCCCCCTAGCGGGAGTCCAAGAGACCCAGTACTTC.

The chain joins TRBV27 to TRBJ1-5; TRBD1 matches at 8 bases. After removal of 6 bases from V and 6 bases from J, the junction contained 7 bases not matched to a gene. Germline CDR1 reads MNHEY; CDR2 reads SMNVEV (reference sequence). The CDR3 runs 14 residues. The CDR3 is CASSRQGNGQPQHF. The DNA of the CDR3 is TGTGCCAGCAGCCGACAGGGGAACGGTCAGCCCCAGCATTTT.

The chain carries TRBV5-1 and TRBJ1-6; D remains unclear. V dropped 3 bases and J dropped 4 bases, with 11 bases sitting between them. Per the germline V gene, CDR1 is SGHRS and CDR2 is YFSETQ. CDR3 length: 15 amino acids. The CDR3: CASSSEGNYNSPLHF. The CDR3 coding sequence is TGCGCCAGCAGCTCCGAGGGTAATTATAATTCACCCCTCCACTTT.

This clone was found a few times. This chain joins TRBV12-1 and TRBJ1-1. TRBV12-1 is designated a pseudogene. The CDR3 spans 17 residues. The chain's CDR3 is CASSFALMGLKSTEAFF. As DNA, the CDR3 is TGTGCCAGCAGCTTTGCGCTGATGGGACTAAAGTCCACTGAAGCTTTCTTT.

This clone has a handful of counts. V and J are TRBV6-5 and TRBJ1-3; perhaps TRBD1 as D (5 bases). The germline V gene has CDR1 MNHEY and CDR2 SVGAGI. The CDR3 length is 14 residues. V lost 6 bases and J lost 2, with 11 bases in between. DNA of the CDR3: TGTGCCAGCAGCCGGACGGACACTGGAAACACCATATATTTT. As protein: CASSRTDTGNTIYF.

The chain combines TRBV25-1 with TRBJ1-3, with D hard to call. The germline V gene has CDR1 MGHDK and CDR2 SYGVNS. The V and J ends lost 6 bases and 2 bases respectively, with 5 bases between them. CDR3 size: 12 residues. In nucleotides, the CDR3 is TGTGCCAGCAGCAGTACTGGAAACACCATATATTTT. Translating gives CASSSTGNTIYF.

This rearrangement joins TRBV9 to TRBJ1-2; TRBD1 aligns across 12 bases. V dropped 0 bases and J dropped 7; count of bases not matched to a gene: 7. This CDR3 region has 16 residues. The V gene's germline CDR1 is SGDLS and CDR2 YYNGEE. The CDR3 nucleotides read TGTGCCAGCAGCGTAGTTCAAGGGGGACAGGGGGCTGGCTACACCTTC. Protein: CASSVVQGGQGAGYTF.

This rearrangement joins TRBV5-4 to TRBJ2-2; perhaps TRBD2 as D (7 bases). Germline V gene sequence: CDR1 SGHNT, CDR2 YYREEE (reference sequence). The CDR3 totals 17 residues. Trimming removed 0 bases from V and 4 bases from J, with 16 bases in between. CDR3 coding DNA: TGTGCCAGCAGCTTGGCGAACGGGGGGCCGGGCACCGGGGAGCTGTTTTTT. Amino acids: CASSLANGGPGTGELFF.

The rearrangement joins TRBV7-2 to TRBJ1-2, with a weak D call TRBD1 (5 bases). The CDR3 length is 15 residues. Germline loops: CDR1 SGHTA, CDR2 FQGNSA. V was pared by 5 bases and J by 1 base, with 14 bases between. The chain's CDR3 is CASSPQGGLNYGYTF. CDR3 DNA sequence: TGTGCCAGCAGCCCCCAGGGAGGGCTTAACTATGGCTACACCTTC.

CDR3 amino acids: CASSLSIFSRGNTEAFF. In DNA form, the CDR3 reads TGTGCCAGCAGTTTATCGATTTTTAGTCGGGGAAACACTGAAGCTTTCTTT. The chain uses TRBV27 and TRBJ1-1; D is unresolved. The V and J ends lost 0 bases and 2 bases respectively, with 16 bases between them. Germline-derived CDR1 and CDR2 are MNHEY and SMNVEV (reference sequence). The CDR3 extends over 17 amino acids.